These T cell receptor beta chains were read from a single sample in a study of cytomegalovirus exposure and HLA in healthy donors. Clones were read by immunoSEQ multiplex PCR, and TCRdb kept only the in-frame ones, dropping some. The sample has fewer than 200,000 clones; around 82% are singletons. The specimen was PBMCs. These receptors were taken from a man in his forties in good health and CMV-seropositive. Both conserved end residues are part of each CDR3. Fields, in order: clone size, D gene, J gene, V gene, CDR3 DNA, CDR3 protein. The D gene is left open where the match is weak. Not all rows give a size; the values are once, few, many and, for expanded clones, a class.

clone_size: NA; d_call: TRBD2; j_call: TRBJ2-7; v_call: TRBV5-1; cdr3_nt: TGCGCCAGCAGCGTCGTAGCGGGAACCTACGAGCAGTACTTC; cdr3_aa: CASSVVAGTYEQYF
clone_size: NA; d_call: NA; j_call: TRBJ1-4; v_call: TRBV7-9; cdr3_nt: TGTTCCAGCAGCTCCCATCTGGAGGAGGAAAAACTGTTTTTT; cdr3_aa: CSSSSHLEEEKLFF
clone_size: NA; d_call: NA; j_call: TRBJ2-7; v_call: TRBV5-1; cdr3_nt: TGCGCCAGCAGCACTGAAGACAGCCCGGAGCCCCAGTCAAGGTACGAGCAGTACTTC; cdr3_aa: CASSTEDSPEPQSRYEQYF
clone_size: NA; d_call: TRBD2; j_call: TRBJ2-5; v_call: TRBV5-5; cdr3_nt: TGTGCCAGCAGCTTCGGCGGGAGTTTGGAGACCCAGTACTTC; cdr3_aa: CASSFGGSLETQYF
clone_size: NA; d_call: NA; j_call: TRBJ2-1; v_call: TRBV5-4; cdr3_nt: TGTGCCAGCAGCCCAAAGGGGTTCAATGAGCAGTTCTTC; cdr3_aa: CASSPKGFNEQFF
clone_size: few; d_call: NA; j_call: TRBJ2-1; v_call: TRBV5-4; cdr3_nt: TGTGCCAGCAGCCCCCTCGTAACAGGATTCAATGAGCAGTTCTTC; cdr3_aa: CASSPLVTGFNEQFF
clone_size: NA; d_call: TRBD2; j_call: TRBJ2-3; v_call: TRBV5-6; cdr3_nt: TGTGCCAGCAGGAGTAGCGGGAGTAGCACAGATACGCAGTATTTT; cdr3_aa: CASRSSGSSTDTQYF
clone_size: NA; d_call: TRBD1; j_call: TRBJ1-1; v_call: TRBV5-4; cdr3_nt: TGTGCCAGCAGCTCCCGAATCGACAGGGACGGCACTGAAGCTTTCTTT; cdr3_aa: CASSSRIDRDGTEAFF
clone_size: NA; d_call: TRBD1; j_call: TRBJ2-3; v_call: TRBV5-1; cdr3_nt: TGCGCCAGCAGCTCGGGACAGGGCAACACAGATACGCAGTATTTT; cdr3_aa: CASSSGQGNTDTQYF
clone_size: NA; d_call: TRBD1; j_call: TRBJ2-7; v_call: TRBV6-5; cdr3_nt: TGTGCCAGCAGTTACCTCGGGACAGGGGTCTACGAGCAGTACTTC; cdr3_aa: CASSYLGTGVYEQYF
clone_size: NA; d_call: NA; j_call: TRBJ2-1; v_call: TRBV30; cdr3_nt: TGTGCCTGGAGACAAAATACCTACAATGAGCAGTTCTTC; cdr3_aa: CAWRQNTYNEQFF
clone_size: few; d_call: TRBD1; j_call: TRBJ2-1; v_call: TRBV29-1; cdr3_nt: TGCAGCGTTAGTGTTACAGGGGTATCCTACAATGAGCAGTTCTTC; cdr3_aa: CSVSVTGVSYNEQFF
clone_size: NA; d_call: NA; j_call: TRBJ1-1; v_call: TRBV2; cdr3_nt: TGTGCCAGCAGTGAAGCGGAGGGAAAAAGGAAGGCTTTCTTT; cdr3_aa: CASSEAEGKRKAFF
clone_size: NA; d_call: NA; j_call: TRBJ2-7; v_call: TRBV19; cdr3_nt: TGTGCCAGTAGTGCCACAGGGCCGACCGGGGAGCAGTACTTC; cdr3_aa: CASSATGPTGEQYF
clone_size: NA; d_call: NA; j_call: TRBJ2-1; v_call: TRBV6-1; cdr3_nt: TGTGCCAGCACCATCCTGGGTGCGGGCTACAATGAGCAGTTCTTC; cdr3_aa: CASTILGAGYNEQFF
clone_size: NA; d_call: NA; j_call: TRBJ2-7; v_call: TRBV28; cdr3_nt: TGTGCCAGCATTTCTCCTCGGCCAAGCGGCGAGCAGTACTTC; cdr3_aa: CASISPRPSGEQYF
clone_size: NA; d_call: TRBD1; j_call: TRBJ2-3; v_call: TRBV2; cdr3_nt: TGTGCCAGCAGTGGGCGACAGGGGACAGATACGCAGTATTTT; cdr3_aa: CASSGRQGTDTQYF
clone_size: NA; d_call: NA; j_call: TRBJ1-1; v_call: TRBV6-1; cdr3_nt: TGTGCCAGCAGTGCCGGGCGCTCAGGGACTGAAGCTTTCTTT; cdr3_aa: CASSAGRSGTEAFF
clone_size: NA; d_call: TRBD1; j_call: TRBJ2-5; v_call: TRBV15; cdr3_nt: TGTGCCACCAGCTTCCAAAGGACAGGGCAAGAGACCCAGTACTTC; cdr3_aa: CATSFQRTGQETQYF
clone_size: NA; d_call: TRBD2; j_call: TRBJ2-2; v_call: TRBV11-3; cdr3_nt: TGTGCCAGCAGCTCATCAGCGGGAGTCTCCACCGGGGAGCTGTTTTTT; cdr3_aa: CASSSSAGVSTGELFF
clone_size: NA; d_call: TRBD1; j_call: TRBJ2-2; v_call: TRBV5-1; cdr3_nt: TGCGCCAGCAGTTCCAGGGGGAGAGGTGCCACCGGGGAGCTGTTTTTT; cdr3_aa: CASSSRGRGATGELFF
clone_size: NA; d_call: TRBD2; j_call: TRBJ2-1; v_call: TRBV9; cdr3_nt: TGTGCCAGCAGCCTATCGACTAGCGGGTTCTACAATGAGCAGTTCTTC; cdr3_aa: CASSLSTSGFYNEQFF
clone_size: NA; d_call: TRBD1; j_call: TRBJ2-7; v_call: TRBV5-4; cdr3_nt: TGTGCCAGCAGCTTACAGGGGGTTTACTCCTACGAGCAGTACTTC; cdr3_aa: CASSLQGVYSYEQYF
clone_size: NA; d_call: TRBD1; j_call: TRBJ2-7; v_call: TRBV4-1; cdr3_nt: TGCGCCAGCAGCCTGATGTCAACAGGGGTCGAGCAGTACTTC; cdr3_aa: CASSLMSTGVEQYF
clone_size: NA; d_call: TRBD1; j_call: TRBJ2-1; v_call: TRBV23-1; cdr3_nt: TGCGCCAGCAGTCCCGACAGGGGGAAGTTTCCGGATGAGCAGTTCTTC; cdr3_aa: CASSPDRGKFPDEQFF
clone_size: NA; d_call: TRBD2; j_call: TRBJ2-1; v_call: TRBV27; cdr3_nt: TGTGCCAGCAGTATGGGACTAGCGGGGGTCTCCTACAATGAGCAGTTCTTC; cdr3_aa: CASSMGLAGVSYNEQFF
clone_size: NA; d_call: TRBD2; j_call: TRBJ2-5; v_call: TRBV15; cdr3_nt: TGTGCCACCAGCAGGAGGGACCGGGAGGGCCGGACCCAGTACTTC; cdr3_aa: CATSRRDREGRTQYF
clone_size: NA; d_call: NA; j_call: TRBJ2-1; v_call: TRBV18; cdr3_nt: TGTGCCAGCTCACCGCAGACAGTTGGTTTCTACAATGAGCAGTTCTTC; cdr3_aa: CASSPQTVGFYNEQFF